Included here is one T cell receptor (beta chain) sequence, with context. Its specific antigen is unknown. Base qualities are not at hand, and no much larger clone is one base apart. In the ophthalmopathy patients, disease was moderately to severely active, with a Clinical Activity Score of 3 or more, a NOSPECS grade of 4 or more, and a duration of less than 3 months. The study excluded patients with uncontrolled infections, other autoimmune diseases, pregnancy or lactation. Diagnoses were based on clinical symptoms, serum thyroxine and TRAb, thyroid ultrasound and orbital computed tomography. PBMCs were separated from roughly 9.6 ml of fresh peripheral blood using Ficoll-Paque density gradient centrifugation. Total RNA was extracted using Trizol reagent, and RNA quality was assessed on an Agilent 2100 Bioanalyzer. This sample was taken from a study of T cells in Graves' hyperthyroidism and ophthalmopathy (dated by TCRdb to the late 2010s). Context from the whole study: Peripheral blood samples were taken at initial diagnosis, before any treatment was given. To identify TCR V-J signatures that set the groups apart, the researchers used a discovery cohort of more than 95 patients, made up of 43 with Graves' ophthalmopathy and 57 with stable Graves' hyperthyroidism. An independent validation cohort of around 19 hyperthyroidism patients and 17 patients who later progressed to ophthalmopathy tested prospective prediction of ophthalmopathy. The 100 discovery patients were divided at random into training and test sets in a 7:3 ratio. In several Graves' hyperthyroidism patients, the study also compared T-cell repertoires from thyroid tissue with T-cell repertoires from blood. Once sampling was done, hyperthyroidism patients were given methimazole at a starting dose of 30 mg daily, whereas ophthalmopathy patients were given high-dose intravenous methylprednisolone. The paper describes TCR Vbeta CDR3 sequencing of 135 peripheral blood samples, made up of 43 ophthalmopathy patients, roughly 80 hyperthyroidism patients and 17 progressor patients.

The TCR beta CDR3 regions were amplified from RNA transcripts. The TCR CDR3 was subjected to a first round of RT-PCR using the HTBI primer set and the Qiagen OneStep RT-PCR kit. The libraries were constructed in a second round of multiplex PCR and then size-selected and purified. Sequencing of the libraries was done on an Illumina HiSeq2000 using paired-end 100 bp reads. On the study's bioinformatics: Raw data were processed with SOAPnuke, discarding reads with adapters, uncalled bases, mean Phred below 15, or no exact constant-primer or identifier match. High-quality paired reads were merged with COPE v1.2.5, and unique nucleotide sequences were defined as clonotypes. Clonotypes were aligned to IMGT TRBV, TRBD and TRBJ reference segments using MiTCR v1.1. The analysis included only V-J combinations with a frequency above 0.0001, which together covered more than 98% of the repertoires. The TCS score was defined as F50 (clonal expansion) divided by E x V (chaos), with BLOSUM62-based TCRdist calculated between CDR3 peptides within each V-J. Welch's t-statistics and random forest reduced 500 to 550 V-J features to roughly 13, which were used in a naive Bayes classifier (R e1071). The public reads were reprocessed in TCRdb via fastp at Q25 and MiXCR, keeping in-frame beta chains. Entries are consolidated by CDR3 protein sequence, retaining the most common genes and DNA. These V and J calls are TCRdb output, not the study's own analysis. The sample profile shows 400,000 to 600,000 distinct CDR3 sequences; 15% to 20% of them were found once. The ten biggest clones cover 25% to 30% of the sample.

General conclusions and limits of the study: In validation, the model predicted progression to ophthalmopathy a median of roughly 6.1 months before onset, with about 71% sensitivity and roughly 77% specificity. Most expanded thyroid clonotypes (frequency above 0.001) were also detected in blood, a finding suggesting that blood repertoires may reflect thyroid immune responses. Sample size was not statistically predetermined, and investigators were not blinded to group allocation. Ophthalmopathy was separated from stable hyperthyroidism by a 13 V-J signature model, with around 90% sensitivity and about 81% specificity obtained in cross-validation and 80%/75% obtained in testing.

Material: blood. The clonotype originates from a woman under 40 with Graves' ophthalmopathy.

The CDR3 corresponds to CASSDLDLPAGSYNEQFF. The DNA is TGCGCCAGCAGTGACCTCGACTTACCAGCGGGGTCCTACAATGAGCAGTTCTTC. This chain joins TRBV10-2 to TRBJ2-1, with TRBD2 matching 7 junction bases. Including the terminal cysteine and phenylalanine, the CDR3 comprises 18 residues. The kept DNA is CDR3 alone, 54 bases in frame from the first base. The germline V and J ends show losses of 3 bases and 1 base respectively, and no gene match explains 12 bases of the junction. From a lookup of the germline V gene, CDR1 and CDR2 are WSHSY and SAAADI.